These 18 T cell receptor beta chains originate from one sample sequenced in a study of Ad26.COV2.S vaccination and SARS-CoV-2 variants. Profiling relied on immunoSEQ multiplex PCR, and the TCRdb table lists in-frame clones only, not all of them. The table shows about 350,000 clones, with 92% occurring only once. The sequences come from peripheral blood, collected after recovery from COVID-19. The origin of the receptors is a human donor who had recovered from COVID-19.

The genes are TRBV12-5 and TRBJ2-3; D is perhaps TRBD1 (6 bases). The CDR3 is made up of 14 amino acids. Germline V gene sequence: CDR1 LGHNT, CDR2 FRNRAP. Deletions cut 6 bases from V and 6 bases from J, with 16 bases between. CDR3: CASGGQRRPDTQYF. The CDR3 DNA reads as TGTGCTAGTGGCGGACAGCGCCGTCCTGATACGCAGTATTTT.

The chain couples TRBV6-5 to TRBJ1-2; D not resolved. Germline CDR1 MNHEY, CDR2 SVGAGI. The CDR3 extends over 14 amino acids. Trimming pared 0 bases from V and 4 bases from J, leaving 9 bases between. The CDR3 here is CASSYSGRGYGYTF. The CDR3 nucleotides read TGTGCCAGCAGTTACTCGGGCCGGGGCTATGGCTACACCTTC.

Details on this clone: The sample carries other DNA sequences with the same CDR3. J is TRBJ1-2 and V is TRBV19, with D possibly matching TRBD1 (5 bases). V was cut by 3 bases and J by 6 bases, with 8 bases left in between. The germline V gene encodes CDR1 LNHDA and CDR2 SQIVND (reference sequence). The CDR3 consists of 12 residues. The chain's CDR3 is CASSILGDGYTF. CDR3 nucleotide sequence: TGTGCCAGTAGTATTTTGGGGGATGGCTACACCTTC.

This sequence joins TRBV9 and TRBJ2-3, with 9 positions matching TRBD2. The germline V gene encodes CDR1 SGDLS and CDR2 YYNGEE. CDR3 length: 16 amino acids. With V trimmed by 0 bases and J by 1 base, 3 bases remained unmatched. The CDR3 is CASSVVPSGGTDTQYF. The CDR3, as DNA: TGTGCCAGCAGCGTAGTGCCTAGCGGGGGCACAGATACGCAGTATTTT.

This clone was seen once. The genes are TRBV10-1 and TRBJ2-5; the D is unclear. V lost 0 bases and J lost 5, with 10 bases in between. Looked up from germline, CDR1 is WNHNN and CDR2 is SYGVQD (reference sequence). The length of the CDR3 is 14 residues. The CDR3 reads CASSESFGVETQYF. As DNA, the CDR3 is TGCGCCAGCAGTGAGTCTTTTGGCGTGGAGACCCAGTACTTC.

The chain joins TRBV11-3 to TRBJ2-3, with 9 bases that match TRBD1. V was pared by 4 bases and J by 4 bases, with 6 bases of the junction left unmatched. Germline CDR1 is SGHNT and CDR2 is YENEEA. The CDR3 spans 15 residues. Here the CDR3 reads CASSSGQGTPDTQYF. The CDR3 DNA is TGTGCCAGCAGCTCCGGACAGGGGACACCAGATACGCAGTATTTT.

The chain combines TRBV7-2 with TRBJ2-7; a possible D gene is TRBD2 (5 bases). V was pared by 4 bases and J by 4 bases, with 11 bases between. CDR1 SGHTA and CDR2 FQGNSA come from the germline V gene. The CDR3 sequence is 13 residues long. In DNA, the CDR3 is TGTGCCAGCAGCTCCCCGGGGAGTTACGAGCAGTACTTC. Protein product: CASSSPGSYEQYF.

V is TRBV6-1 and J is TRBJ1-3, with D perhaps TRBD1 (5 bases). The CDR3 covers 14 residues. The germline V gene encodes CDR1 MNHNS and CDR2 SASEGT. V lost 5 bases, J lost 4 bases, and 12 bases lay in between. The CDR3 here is CASSPRVTGNTIYF. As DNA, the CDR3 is TGTGCCAGCAGTCCCAGGGTAACGGGAAACACCATATATTTT.

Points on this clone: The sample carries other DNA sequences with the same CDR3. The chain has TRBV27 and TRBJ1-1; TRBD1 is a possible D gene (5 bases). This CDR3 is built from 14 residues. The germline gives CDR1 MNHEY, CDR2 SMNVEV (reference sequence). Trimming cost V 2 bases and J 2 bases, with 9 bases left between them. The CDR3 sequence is CASSLARANTEAFF. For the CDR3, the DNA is TGTGCCAGCAGTTTAGCCAGGGCTAACACTGAAGCTTTCTTT.

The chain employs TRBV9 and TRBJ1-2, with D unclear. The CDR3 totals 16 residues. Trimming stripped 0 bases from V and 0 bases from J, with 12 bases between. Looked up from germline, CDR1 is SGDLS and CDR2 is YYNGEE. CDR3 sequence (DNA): TGTGCCAGCAGCGTAGCCCCTGGGCGGCCTAACTATGGCTACACCTTC. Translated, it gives CASSVAPGRPNYGYTF.

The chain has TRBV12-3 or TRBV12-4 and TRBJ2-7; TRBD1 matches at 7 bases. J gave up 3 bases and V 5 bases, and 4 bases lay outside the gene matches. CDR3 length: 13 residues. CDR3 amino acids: CASSGQDIYEQYF. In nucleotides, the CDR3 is TGTGCCAGCAGTGGACAGGACATCTACGAGCAGTACTTC.

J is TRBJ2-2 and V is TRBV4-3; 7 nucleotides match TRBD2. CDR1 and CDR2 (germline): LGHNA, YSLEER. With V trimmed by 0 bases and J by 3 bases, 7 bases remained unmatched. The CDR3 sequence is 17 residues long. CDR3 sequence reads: CASSQDGGDHYTGELFF. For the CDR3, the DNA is TGCGCCAGCAGCCAAGATGGGGGGGACCATTACACCGGGGAGCTGTTTTTT.

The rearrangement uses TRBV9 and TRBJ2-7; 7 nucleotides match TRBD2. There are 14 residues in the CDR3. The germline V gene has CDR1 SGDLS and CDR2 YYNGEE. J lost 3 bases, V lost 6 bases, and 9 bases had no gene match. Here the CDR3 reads CASTRGDGNYEQYF. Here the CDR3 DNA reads TGTGCCAGCACACGGGGGGACGGGAACTACGAGCAGTACTTC.

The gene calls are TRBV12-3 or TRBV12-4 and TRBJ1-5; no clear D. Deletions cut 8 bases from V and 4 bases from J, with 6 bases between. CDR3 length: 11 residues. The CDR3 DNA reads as TGTGCCAGCGGGATAAATCAGCCCCAGCATTTT. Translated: CASGINQPQHF.

CDR3 region: CASSPYSNQPQHF. In DNA form, the CDR3 reads TGTGCCAGCAGTCCTTATAGCAATCAGCCCCAGCATTTT. The chain combines TRBV27 with TRBJ1-5; no clear D. Trimming pared 5 bases from V and 0 bases from J, leaving 5 bases between. There are 13 residues in the CDR3. The V gene's germline CDR1 is MNHEY and CDR2 SMNVEV (reference sequence).

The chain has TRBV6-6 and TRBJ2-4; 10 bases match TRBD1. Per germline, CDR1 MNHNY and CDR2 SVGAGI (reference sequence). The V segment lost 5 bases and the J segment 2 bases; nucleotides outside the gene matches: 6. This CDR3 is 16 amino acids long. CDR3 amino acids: CASSPGTGVTKNIQYF. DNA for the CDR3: TGTGCCAGCAGTCCGGGGACAGGGGTCACCAAAAACATTCAGTACTTC.

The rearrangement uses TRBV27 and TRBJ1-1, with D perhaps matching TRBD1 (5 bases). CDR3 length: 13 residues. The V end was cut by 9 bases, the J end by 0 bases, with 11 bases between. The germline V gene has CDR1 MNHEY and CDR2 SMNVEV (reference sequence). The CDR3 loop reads CASDRKMNTEAFF. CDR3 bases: TGTGCCAGTGACAGAAAAATGAACACTGAAGCTTTCTTT.

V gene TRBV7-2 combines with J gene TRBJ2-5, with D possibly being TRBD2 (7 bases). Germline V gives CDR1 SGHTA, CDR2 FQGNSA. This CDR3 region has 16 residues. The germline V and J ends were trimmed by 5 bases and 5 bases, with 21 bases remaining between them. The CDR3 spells CASSHRPAGAGETQYF. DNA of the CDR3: TGTGCCAGCAGCCACCGCCCGGCGGGGGCGGGGGAGACCCAGTACTTC.